Below, 10 T cell receptor beta chains from the same sample are listed, as sequenced in a study of blood T cells in healthy people across ages. For the second PCR, which ran for about 6 to 12 cycles, a sample-barcoded 5' primer and a J-beta primer mix were used. TCRdb fed the 5' RACE reads into MiXCR, producing one record per CDR3 protein. The repertoire holds approximately 760,000 distinct CDR3 sequences, with more than 20% as singletons. This sample also belongs to another study, concerning T cells of mothers and their children.

The sequencing sample was made of blood. The origin of the receptors is a boy between 10 and 17 years old in good health.

The chain is built from TRBV10-3 and TRBJ2-1; D possibly corresponds to TRBD2 (6 bases). Germline V gives CDR1 ENHRY, CDR2 SYGVKD. This CDR3 spans 13 amino acids. Trimming stripped 5 bases from V and 6 bases from J, with 11 bases between. CDR3 sequence (DNA): TGTGCCATCAGTCCGGGGGTAAGCAATGAGCAGTTCTTC. As protein: CAISPGVSNEQFF.

The chain employs TRBV5-1 and TRBJ2-1; TRBD2 agrees at 9 bases. The CDR3 is made up of 16 amino acids. Germline lookup yields CDR1 SGHRS and CDR2 YFSETQ. The J segment lost 6 bases and the V segment lost 1 base, leaving 8 bases of the junction unmatched. The CDR3 region has the DNA TGCGCCAGCAGCTTGTATATGGCGGGGGGGACCAATGAGCAGTTCTTC. Amino acid sequence: CASSLYMAGGTNEQFF.

The chain joins TRBV20-1 to TRBJ1-1; D uncertain. V lost 6 bases to trimming and J lost 0 bases, with 11 bases between them. This CDR3 comprises 13 residues. In germline, CDR1 is DFQATT, CDR2 SNEGSKA (reference sequence). The CDR3 is CSAPRGLNTEAFF. For the CDR3, the DNA is TGCAGTGCCCCTAGAGGCTTGAACACTGAAGCTTTCTTT.

The chain recombines TRBV28 with TRBJ2-6; D possibly corresponds to TRBD1 (6 bases). V lost 6 bases and J lost 0, with 12 bases in between. CDR3 length: 16 amino acids. Germline V gene lookup returns CDR1 MDHEN and CDR2 SYDVKM. The CDR3 bases are TGTGCCAGCAGGCGACAGGTCCCCTCTGGGGCCAACGTCCTGACTTTC. It specifies CASRRQVPSGANVLTF.

The chain recombines TRBV3-1 with TRBJ2-5; D may be TRBD2 (5 bases). The DNA end is a closer match to TRBJ2-1, so the J assignment may be wrong. In germline, CDR1 is LGHDT, CDR2 YNNKEL (reference sequence). The CDR3 spans 12 residues. CDR3 residues: CASSRSDAEQFF. The CDR3 nucleotides are TGTGCCAGCAGCCGTAGCGATGCTGAGCAGTTCTTC.

This clonotype appeared a few times. J is TRBJ1-4 and V is TRBV5-6; D gene uncertain. V lost 4 bases and J 7 bases, leaving 14 bases between the germline ends. The CDR3 is made up of 14 amino acids. CDR1 is SGHDT and CDR2 is YYEEEE in the germline V gene. CDR3 sequence reads: CASSPPGYGEKLFF. CDR3 sequence (DNA): TGTGCCAGCAGCCCTCCGGGCTACGGTGAAAAACTGTTTTTT.

This clonotype has only a few counts. The CDR3 DNA is TGTGCCAGCAGCCCTGGCAGGACTAGCGGAAACAATGAGCAGTTCTTC. As protein: CASSPGRTSGNNEQFF. The chain recombines TRBV7-6 with TRBJ2-1, with 10 bases lining up with TRBD2. This CDR3 region has 16 residues. Per the germline V gene, CDR1 is SGHVS and CDR2 is FNYEAQ. J lost 5 bases, V lost 5 bases, and 9 bases had no gene match.

This clonotype came up a few times. This rearrangement joins TRBV18 to TRBJ2-3; D remains unclear. Trimming shortened V by 3 bases and J by 6 bases, and 16 bases separated the two germline ends. The germline V gene has CDR1 KGHSH and CDR2 LQKENI. CDR3 length: 15 residues. The CDR3 region is CASSPPSRGLDTQYF. The CDR3 DNA follows: TGTGCCAGCTCACCTCCCTCGAGAGGCCTGGATACGCAGTATTTT.

This clonotype was observed a few times. The chain links TRBV12-3 or TRBV12-4 to TRBJ1-4; the D gene is possibly TRBD1 (5 bases). Deletions cut 4 bases from V and 2 bases from J, with 14 bases between. The CDR3 has 16 residues. The CDR3 sequence is CASSWAGSKTNEKLFF. CDR3 in DNA: TGTGCCAGCAGTTGGGCAGGGTCCAAGACTAATGAAAAACTGTTTTTT.

V gene TRBV28 combines with J gene TRBJ2-4; no firm D call. The CDR3 contains 15 residues. V lost 2 bases to trimming and J lost 0 bases, with 8 bases between them. Germline V gives CDR1 MDHEN, CDR2 SYDVKM. In DNA form, the CDR3 reads TGTGCCAGCAGTTTAACCGACATAGCCAAAAACATTCAGTACTTC. Translating gives CASSLTDIAKNIQYF.